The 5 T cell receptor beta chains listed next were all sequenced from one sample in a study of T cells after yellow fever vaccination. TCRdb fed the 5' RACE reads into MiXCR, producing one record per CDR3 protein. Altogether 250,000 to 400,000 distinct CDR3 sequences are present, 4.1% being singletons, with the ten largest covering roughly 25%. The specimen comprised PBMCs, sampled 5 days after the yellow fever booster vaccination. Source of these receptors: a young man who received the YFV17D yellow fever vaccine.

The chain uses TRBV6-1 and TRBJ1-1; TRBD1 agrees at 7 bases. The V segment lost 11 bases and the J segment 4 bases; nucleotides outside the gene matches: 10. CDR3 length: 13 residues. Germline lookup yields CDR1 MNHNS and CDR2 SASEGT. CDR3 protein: CASIQGLGTEAFF. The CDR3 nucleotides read TGTGCCTCCATACAGGGGTTGGGCACTGAAGCTTTCTTT.

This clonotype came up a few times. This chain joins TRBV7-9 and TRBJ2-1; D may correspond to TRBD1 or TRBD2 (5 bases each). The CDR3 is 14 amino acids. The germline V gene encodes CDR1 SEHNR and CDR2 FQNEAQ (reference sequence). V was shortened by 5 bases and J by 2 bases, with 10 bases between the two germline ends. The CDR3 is CASSRQGPYNEQFF. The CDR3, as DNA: TGTGCCAGCAGCCGCCAGGGACCCTACAATGAGCAGTTCTTC.

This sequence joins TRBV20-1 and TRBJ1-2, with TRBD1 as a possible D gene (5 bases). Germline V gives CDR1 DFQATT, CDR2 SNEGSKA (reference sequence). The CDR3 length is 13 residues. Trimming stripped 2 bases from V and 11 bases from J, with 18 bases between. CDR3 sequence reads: CSARLTPGLPYTF. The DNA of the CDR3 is TGCAGTGCTAGACTAACGCCGGGACTGCCTTACACCTTC.

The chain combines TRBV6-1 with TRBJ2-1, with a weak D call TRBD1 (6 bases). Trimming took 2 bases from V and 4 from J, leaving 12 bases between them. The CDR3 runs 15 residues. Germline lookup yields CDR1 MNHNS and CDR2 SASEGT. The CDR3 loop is CASSERGFKYNEQFF. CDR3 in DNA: TGTGCCAGCAGTGAAAGGGGGTTTAAATACAATGAGCAGTTCTTC.

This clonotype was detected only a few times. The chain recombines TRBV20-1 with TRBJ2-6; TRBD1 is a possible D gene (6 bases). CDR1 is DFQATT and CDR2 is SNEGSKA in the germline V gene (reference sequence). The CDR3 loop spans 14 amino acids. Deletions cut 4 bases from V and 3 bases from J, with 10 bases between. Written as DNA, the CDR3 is TGCAGTGCTACACAGGGAAGTGGGGCCAACGTCCTGACTTTC. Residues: CSATQGSGANVLTF.